The T cell receptor beta chain described here comes from a study of blood T cell repertoires in COVID-19 (dated by TCRdb to 2020 to 2021). Broadly, across the study: The collaborator samples originated in the United States, Italy and Spain and spanned the acute and convalescent phases of COVID-19. The prospective study material was composed of cDNA or gDNA derived from T cells, B-cell-depleted T cells, or PBMCs. Deeply sampled blood TCRbeta repertoires from subjects exposed to, actively infected with, or recovered from COVID-19 were included in the dataset. The repertoires were released in a freely available public database intended as a resource for research on the immune response to SARS-CoV-2. Samples came from the ongoing ImmuneRACE study (first 160 participants) plus 1,254 subjects from 6 global collaborators. A de-identified subject ID, COVID-19 status, age in years and sex were almost always included in the sample metadata. Where HLA class I and class II types were available, the types were taken from metadata supplied by the sample provider, not from assay-based typing.

What the research found in general, with its limitations: The quantity of clinical and demographic metadata differed by source and by participant and was supplied without curation.

The immunoSEQ Assay, a bias-controlled multiplex PCR, was used to amplify TCRbeta CDR3 regions from genomic DNA. Processing in the source paper ran as follows. Nucleated cell counts per sample were estimated from amplification of reference gene primers within the assay. To quantify the absolute abundance of each unique TCRbeta CDR3 rearrangement, sequence reads were collapsed and filtered. For each sample, productive Simpson clonality was calculated as the square root of Simpson's diversity index over productive rearrangements. TCRdb limited this immuneACCESS table to in-frame rearrangements with V and J called. A share of clones is missing; checked studies link under half to unresolved V genes, and the rest is unexplained. The DNA was the basis for D and trimming; V, J and clone size are from that table. Recorded for this sample are almost 100,000 clones; 86% of them occurred a single time. The ten largest clonotypes hold 10% of the sample.

The collaborating institutions used their own protocols to collect whole blood in K2EDTA tubes. For TCRbeta analysis, collaborators shipped samples in one of three forms: frozen whole blood, isolated PBMCs, or DNA extracted from either of those sample types. Including the terminal cysteine and phenylalanine, the CDR3 comprises 15 residues. This entry keeps only the CDR3 DNA: 45 bases, framed from base 1. From V the trimming removes 0 bases and from J it removes 12 bases, while the gene matches leave 5 bases of the junction unaccounted for. The germline V gene yields MGHRA for CDR1 and YSYEKL for CDR2. The count of this clone is one. The antigen it recognizes is unknown. Qualities for individual bases were not recorded, and no much larger clone is one base off.

Input material: peripheral blood. The receptor was isolated from a man in his fifties with acute or convalescent COVID-19. The sequence links TRBV4-1 to TRBJ2-4; 13 central nucleotides agree with TRBD2. This receptor carries the CDR3 CASSQDTGTSGTQYF. The DNA reads TGCGCCAGCAGCCAAGACACCGGGACTAGCGGGACTCAGTACTTC.